Listed below are T cell receptor beta chains from one sample, sequenced in a study of siplizumab effects on memory and regulatory T cells. Generated by immunoSEQ multiplex PCR, the TCRdb table keeps only in-frame clones and is missing some. The table has 50,000 to 75,000 clones, 70% to 80% seen once. The sample was memory CD4+ T cells sorted from blood. Source of these receptors: a human donor in good health. Each CDR3 is given with its conserved first and last residue. The D gene is left open where the match is weak. The size field is filled for only some rows; it gives once, few, many or a size class.

j_gene	d_gene	v_gene	abundance	CDR3nt	CDR3aa
TRBJ2-5	NA	TRBV5-4	NA	TGTGCCAGCAGCTCCCCACAGGGCAAAGAGACCCAGTACTTC	CASSSPQGKETQYF
TRBJ2-7	TRBD1	TRBV10-3	few	TGTGCCACCAAAGGGGGACAGAAGAGGCCTTCCTACGAGCAGTACTTC	CATKGGQKRPSYEQYF
TRBJ2-7	NA	TRBV11-2	once	TGTGCCAGCAGCTTAGAGGGTCCCGCCTACGAGCAGTACTTC	CASSLEGPAYEQYF
TRBJ1-5	TRBD1	TRBV7-2	few	TGTGCCAGCAGCCCCATGGACAGGGTGGGCAATCAGCCCCAGCATTTT	CASSPMDRVGNQPQHF
TRBJ2-3	TRBD1	TRBV14	NA	TGTGCCAGCAGCCAAGTAAACCTTTGGGGACAGGGGAAGGGCACAGATACGCAGTATTTT	CASSQVNLWGQGKGTDTQYF
TRBJ2-3	TRBD2	TRBV4-3	NA	TGCGCCAGCAGCCGCGGTTCTAGCGGGGACGTAACAGATACGCAGTATTTT	CASSRGSSGDVTDTQYF
TRBJ1-1	NA	TRBV7-9	few	TGTGCCAGCAGCTTAGAGGCCTGGTACACTGAAGCTTTCTTT	CASSLEAWYTEAFF
TRBJ1-1	NA	TRBV7-7	NA	TGTGCCAGCAGCTTAGCGCACAAAGTCTATGTGGGAGCTTTCTTT	CASSLAHKVYVGAFF
TRBJ2-1	TRBD1	TRBV6-5	NA	TGTGCCAGCAGTAACCGGGACAGGGGTGGCAATGAGCAGTTCTTC	CASSNRDRGGNEQFF
TRBJ2-3	NA	TRBV5-1	NA	TGCGCCAGCAGCTTGGAAAACAGGCACACAGATACGCAGTATTTT	CASSLENRHTDTQYF
TRBJ1-4	TRBD1	TRBV5-6	once	TGTGCCAGCAGCATCCGACAGGGGGACGAAAAACTGTTTTTT	CASSIRQGDEKLFF
TRBJ2-3	NA	TRBV7-3	NA	TGTGCCAGCGCTTATTTGGGGATCGCAGATACGCAGTATTTT	CASAYLGIADTQYF
TRBJ2-3	NA	TRBV19	few	TGTGCCAGTAGTATAGCGGGGGCAATAGATACGCAGTATTTT	CASSIAGAIDTQYF
TRBJ2-3	TRBD2	TRBV7-3	NA	TGTGCCAGCAGCTTAGGGCCTAGCGGGGGGGCCATCGGTAGCACAGATACGCAGTATTTT	CASSLGPSGGAIGSTDTQYF
TRBJ2-2	NA	TRBV6-1	NA	TGTGCCACCAAAGGGGAGGTGGGCTACACCGGGGAGCTGTTTTTT	CATKGEVGYTGELFF
TRBJ2-1	NA	TRBV6-1	NA	TGTGCCAGCAGCCTACAGGGTTCCTATGAGCAGTTCTTC	CASSLQGSYEQFF
TRBJ1-5	NA	TRBV19	NA	TGTGCCAGTAGCGGGGGGTTCAATCAGCCCCAGCATTTT	CASSGGFNQPQHF
TRBJ1-4	TRBD1	TRBV28	NA	TGTGCCAGCAGTCCGGTCGACAGGGACACTAATGAAAAACTGTTTTTT	CASSPVDRDTNEKLFF
TRBJ2-1	NA	TRBV4-1	NA	TGCGCCAGCAGCCACCCGTGGGGGCGGGGTGCCTACAATGAGCAGTTCTTC	CASSHPWGRGAYNEQFF
TRBJ1-1	NA	TRBV10-3	NA	TGTGCCATCGCCGGGAACACTGAAGCTTTCTTT	CAIAGNTEAFF
TRBJ2-2	NA	TRBV7-9	NA	TGTGCCAGCAGCCACTCCCGGCTTGATAACACCGGGGAGCTGTTTTTT	CASSHSRLDNTGELFF
TRBJ1-4	TRBD1	TRBV19	NA	TGTGCCAGTAGTCCCGGGACAGACATAGAAAAACTGTTTTTT	CASSPGTDIEKLFF
TRBJ1-1	NA	TRBV2	NA	TGTGCCAGCAGTCGGGACCTCACTGAAGCTTTCTTT	CASSRDLTEAFF
TRBJ2-6	NA	TRBV7-3	NA	TGTGCCAGCAGCTTCGGGGGAACTGGGGCCAACGTCCTGACTTTC	CASSFGGTGANVLTF
TRBJ2-1	NA	TRBV7-9	NA	TGTGCCAGCAGCTTATATGAGCAGTTCTTC	CASSLYEQFF
TRBJ2-7	TRBD2	TRBV10-1	once	TGCGCCAGCAGTGGCCAGCGGGGGGTCTCCGAGCAGTACTTC	CASSGQRGVSEQYF
TRBJ2-7	NA	TRBV19	NA	TGTGCCAGTAGTATCGGGGGTACCACCTACGAGCAGTACTTC	CASSIGGTTYEQYF
TRBJ1-2	TRBD1	TRBV19	NA	TGTGCCAGTACCCCGCCAGGGACAGGGTCTTTCTATGGCTACACCTTC	CASTPPGTGSFYGYTF
TRBJ2-1	TRBD2	TRBV4-1	NA	TGCGCCAGCAGCCGAAAAATTGGACTAGCGGGGGCCCTAAGCTCCTACAATGAGCAGTTCTTC	CASSRKIGLAGALSSYNEQFF
TRBJ2-6	NA	TRBV19	NA	TGTGCCAGTAGCTTGACAGGCGGTGGGGCCAACGTCCTGACTTTC	CASSLTGGGANVLTF
TRBJ1-5	NA	TRBV30	NA	TGTGCCTGGAGTACCGATAGCAATCAGCCCCAGCATTTT	CAWSTDSNQPQHF
TRBJ2-1	NA	TRBV5-1	NA	TGCGCCAGTCATGCAGGAGGAGGCTCCTACAATGAGCAGTTCTTC	CASHAGGGSYNEQFF
TRBJ1-1	NA	TRBV20-1	NA	TGCAGTGCTAGGGGGGACATTGAAGCTTTCTTT	CSARGDIEAFF
TRBJ1-1	TRBD1	TRBV10-3	NA	TGTGCCATCAGCGACAGGGGGTCTCGGAACACTGAAGCTTTCTTT	CAISDRGSRNTEAFF
TRBJ2-6	NA	TRBV4-2	NA	TGTGCCAGCAGCCAAGTAGGATCATTCTCTGGGGCCAACGTCCTGACTTTC	CASSQVGSFSGANVLTF
TRBJ1-3	NA	TRBV5-6	NA	TGTGCCAGCAGCTTGGGGGACGGCTCTGGAAACACCATATATTTT	CASSLGDGSGNTIYF
TRBJ1-6	NA	TRBV7-2	few	TGTGCCAGCAGCTTTGTGGGGGGCGCGAATTCACCCCTCCACTTT	CASSFVGGANSPLHF
TRBJ2-1	NA	TRBV18	NA	TGTGCCAGCTCCCCAGTGGAGTCTAGTTCCAATGAGCAGTTCTTC	CASSPVESSSNEQFF
TRBJ2-1	NA	TRBV5-1	once	TGCGCCAGCAGCCGCGACAGTACCTACAATGAGCAGTTCTTC	CASSRDSTYNEQFF